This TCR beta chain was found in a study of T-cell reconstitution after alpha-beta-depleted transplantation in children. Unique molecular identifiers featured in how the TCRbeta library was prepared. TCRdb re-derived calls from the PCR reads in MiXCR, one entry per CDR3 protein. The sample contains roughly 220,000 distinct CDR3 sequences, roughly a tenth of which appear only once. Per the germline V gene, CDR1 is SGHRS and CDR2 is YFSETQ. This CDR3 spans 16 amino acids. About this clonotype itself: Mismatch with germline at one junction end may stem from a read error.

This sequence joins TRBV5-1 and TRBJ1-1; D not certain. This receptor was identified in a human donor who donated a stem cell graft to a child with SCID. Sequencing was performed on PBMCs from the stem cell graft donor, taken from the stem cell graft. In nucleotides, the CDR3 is TGCGCCCGCAGCTTGGCCTCTGGGAGGATGAACACTGAAGCTTTCTTT. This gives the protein CARSLASGRMNTEAFF.